A selection of T cell receptor gamma chains follows, all from one sample in a study of Vδ1+ human thymocytes. TCRdb reprocessed the multiplex PCR reads using CATT. This sample has 36,000 or so gamma-chain clones, with around 20% found just once. The specimen was Vdelta1+ gamma-delta thymocytes from the thymus. These receptors originate from a girl under three years old who had congenital heart surgery. CDR3s include the opening cysteine and the closing phenylalanine or tryptophan. Each record gives: clone size, J gene, V gene, CDR3 protein, CDR3 DNA. Part of the rows lack a size; the others show once, few, many or a class for expanded clones.

abundance: few
j_gene: TRGJ1/TRGJ2
v_gene: TRGV5
CDR3aa: CATWTTPGNYYKKLF
CDR3nt: TGTGCCACCTGGACCACCCCGGGGAATTATTATAAGAAACTCTTT

abundance: NA
j_gene: TRGJ1/TRGJ2
v_gene: TRGV9
CDR3aa: CALWEAKLF
CDR3nt: TGTGCCTTGTGGGAGGCCAAACTCTTT

abundance: few
j_gene: TRGJ1/TRGJ2
v_gene: TRGV2
CDR3aa: CATWDGPEMHKKLF
CDR3nt: TGTGCCACCTGGGACGGGCCGGAGATGCATAAGAAACTCTTT

abundance: NA
j_gene: TRGJ1/TRGJ2
v_gene: TRGV3
CDR3aa: CATWDRRSRDYKKLF
CDR3nt: TGTGCCACCTGGGACAGACGCTCTCGGGATTATAAGAAACTCTTT

abundance: NA
j_gene: TRGJ1/TRGJ2
v_gene: TRGV3
CDR3aa: CATWDRRAYKKLF
CDR3nt: TGTGCCACCTGGGACAGGCGTGCTTATAAGAAACTCTTT

abundance: NA
j_gene: TRGJ1/TRGJ2
v_gene: TRGV2
CDR3aa: CATWDGPTGHYKKLF
CDR3nt: TGTGCCACCTGGGACGGGCCCACAGGGCATTATAAGAAACTCTTT

abundance: few
j_gene: TRGJ1/TRGJ2
v_gene: TRGV9
CDR3aa: CALWEALYYKKLF
CDR3nt: TGTGCCTTGTGGGAGGCCCTGTATTATAAGAAACTCTTT

abundance: few
j_gene: TRGJ1/TRGJ2
v_gene: TRGV9
CDR3aa: CALWEAGGCYKKLF
CDR3nt: TGTGCCTTGTGGGAGGCCGGGGGATGTTATAAGAAACTCTTT

abundance: NA
j_gene: TRGJP2
v_gene: TRGV2
CDR3aa: CARTEGIKTF
CDR3nt: TGTGCCCGAACTGAGGGGATCAAGACGTTT

abundance: few
j_gene: TRGJ1/TRGJ2
v_gene: TRGV4
CDR3aa: CATWDGHCYKKLF
CDR3nt: TGTGCCACCTGGGATGGGCACTGTTATAAGAAACTCTTT

abundance: NA
j_gene: TRGJ1/TRGJ2
v_gene: TRGV9
CDR3aa: CALWEERRTALNYYKKLF
CDR3nt: TGTGCCTTGTGGGAGGAACGTCGTACCGCTCTTAATTATTATAAGAAACTCTTT

abundance: NA
j_gene: TRGJP
v_gene: TRGV9
CDR3aa: CATQESGKKIKVF
CDR3nt: TGTGCCACACAAGAGTCGGGCAAAAAAATCAAGGTATTT

abundance: few
j_gene: TRGJ1/TRGJ2
v_gene: TRGV9
CDR3aa: CALGEVRGKLF
CDR3nt: TGTGCCTTGGGGGAGGTTCGCGGGAAACTCTTT

abundance: NA
j_gene: TRGJ1/TRGJ2
v_gene: TRGV3
CDR3aa: CATWDRPPGGYKKLF
CDR3nt: TGTGCCACCTGGGACAGGCCTCCGGGGGGTTATAAGAAACTCTTT

abundance: NA
j_gene: TRGJ1/TRGJ2
v_gene: TRGV3
CDR3aa: CATWDRRYVGNYKKLF
CDR3nt: TGTGCCACCTGGGACAGGCGCTACGTGGGAAATTATAAGAAACTCTTT

abundance: NA
j_gene: TRGJP1
v_gene: TRGV3
CDR3aa: CATWDRLATGWFKIF
CDR3nt: TGTGCCACCTGGGACAGGCTAGCCACTGGTTGGTTCAAGATATTT

abundance: NA
j_gene: TRGJ1/TRGJ2
v_gene: TRGV4
CDR3aa: CATWDTWADKKLF
CDR3nt: TGTGCCACCTGGGATACCTGGGCCGATAAGAAACTCTTT

abundance: NA
j_gene: TRGJ1/TRGJ2
v_gene: TRGV4
CDR3aa: CATWDAPIEKLF
CDR3nt: TGTGCCACCTGGGACGCCCCTATCGAGAAACTCTTT

abundance: NA
j_gene: TRGJ1/TRGJ2
v_gene: TRGV9
CDR3aa: CALWEVPYYKKLF
CDR3nt: TGCGCCTTGTGGGAGGTACCTTATTATAAGAAACTCTTT

abundance: NA
j_gene: TRGJ1/TRGJ2
v_gene: TRGV9
CDR3aa: CALWEVIGKGPKYYKKLF
CDR3nt: TGTGCCTTGTGGGAAGTAATCGGCAAGGGGCCCAAATATTATAAGAAACTCTTT

abundance: NA
j_gene: TRGJP1
v_gene: TRGV4
CDR3aa: CATWDMTTGWFKIF
CDR3nt: TGTGCCACCTGGGATATGACCACTGGTTGGTTCAAGATATTT

abundance: NA
j_gene: TRGJ1/TRGJ2
v_gene: TRGV3
CDR3aa: CATWDRPFGVWKLF
CDR3nt: TGTGCCACCTGGGACAGGCCGTTCGGTGTGTGGAAACTCTTT

abundance: few
j_gene: TRGJP2
v_gene: TRGV2
CDR3aa: CATWDASRDWIKTF
CDR3nt: TGTGCCACCTGGGATGCCTCTAGGGATTGGATCAAGACGTTT